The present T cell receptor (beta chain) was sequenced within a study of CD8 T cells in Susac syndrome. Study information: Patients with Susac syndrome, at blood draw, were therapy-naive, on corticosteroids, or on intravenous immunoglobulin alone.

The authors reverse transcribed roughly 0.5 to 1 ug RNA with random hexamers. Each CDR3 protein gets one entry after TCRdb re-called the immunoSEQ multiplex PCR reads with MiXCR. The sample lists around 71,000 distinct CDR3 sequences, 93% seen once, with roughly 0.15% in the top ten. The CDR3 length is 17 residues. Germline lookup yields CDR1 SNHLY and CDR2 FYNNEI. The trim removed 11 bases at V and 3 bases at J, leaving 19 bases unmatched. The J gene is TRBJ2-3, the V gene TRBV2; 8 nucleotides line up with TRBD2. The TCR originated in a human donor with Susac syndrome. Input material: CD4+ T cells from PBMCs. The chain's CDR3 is CAHQGRSGGPITDTQYF. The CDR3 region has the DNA TGTGCCCACCAAGGGAGAAGCGGGGGTCCGATAACAGATACGCAGTATTTT.